Listed below are T cell receptor beta chains from one sample, sequenced in a study of cytomegalovirus exposure and HLA in healthy donors. Clones were sequenced by immunoSEQ multiplex PCR, and TCRdb holds only the in-frame ones, with some missing. The table gives 100,000 to 150,000 clones; the top ten clones make up 1.5% to 2% of it. The sequenced sample consisted of PBMCs. These TCRs come from a woman aged 40 to 50 in good health and CMV-seropositive. CDR3s include the opening cysteine and the closing phenylalanine or tryptophan.

>TRBJ1-3|TRBV2
CASTQGRQGAFGNTIYF
>TRBJ1-4|TRBV28
CASSMRTVGNEKLFF
>TRBJ1-6|TRBV6-6
CASSYSPETGAPLHF
>TRBJ2-3|TRBV25-1
CASRGTADTQYF
>TRBJ2-1|TRBV9
CASRGGRENEQFF
>TRBJ2-7|TRBV19
CATEGRDGAYEQYF
>TRBJ2-5|TRBV7-9
CASSLGTSGSQETQYF
>TRBJ1-2|TRBV10-3
CAISEVPLTGFNGYTF
>TRBJ2-7|TRBV6-1
CASSEVPTSGREQYF
>TRBJ2-7|TRBV14
CASSQMRVPYEQYF
>TRBJ1-2|TRBV11-2
CASSPSVNYGYTF
>TRBJ2-1|TRBV21-1
CASSNSGRAGNEQFF
>TRBJ1-2|TRBV7-8
CASSLVQGYGYTF
>NA|TRBV5-1
CASSLGTAGEQYF
>TRBJ2-3|TRBV6-6
CASSYAGGGTDTQYF
>TRBJ2-7|TRBV5-4
CASSLPTSGRNYEQYF
>TRBJ1-2|TRBV2
CASIFDRGDYGYTF
>TRBJ2-3|TRBV9
CATNCQYF
>TRBJ2-3|TRBV15
CATSRDRTGMMDTQYF
>TRBJ2-7|TRBV29-1
CSVLTGTGTSYEQYF
>TRBJ2-5|TRBV6-1
CASSATSGMQTQYF
>TRBJ2-1|TRBV6-5
CASSYGVGLDFDEQFF
>TRBJ1-3|TRBV10-2
CASSHLDSGAGNTIYF
>TRBJ1-2|TRBV5-1
CASSSTGGLYGYTF
>TRBJ2-7|TRBV19
CASSILPQGTEQYF
>TRBJ2-7|TRBV19
CASSIGSVYEQYF
>TRBJ2-1|TRBV7-3
CASSVTSGEYNEQFF
>TRBJ1-1|TRBV7-8
CASSLDGYREGAFF
>TRBJ2-7|TRBV28
CATISTVPYEQYF
>TRBJ1-2|TRBV4-3
CASSQEGADYGYTF
>TRBJ2-1|TRBV7-9
CASSLASGMGSSEQFF
>TRBJ2-7|TRBV4-1
CASSQDREGRYTYF
>TRBJ2-5|TRBV28
CASSSGPSGVQETQYF
>TRBJ2-5|TRBV7-9
CASSSGLLRETQYF
>TRBJ1-6|TRBV2
CARQGLGSPLHF
>TRBJ2-3|TRBV7-2
CASSLAGGPRTDTQYF
>TRBJ2-1|TRBV6-1
CASSSGRQYNEQFF
>TRBJ1-1|TRBV9
CASSDRDRPGTEAFF
>TRBJ1-1|TRBV5-1
CASNPGYANTEAFF
>TRBJ2-1|TRBV5-4
CASSLGPGTSAYNEQFF
>TRBJ1-1|TRBV6-1
CASSAYGGTEAFF
>TRBJ2-5|TRBV19
CASSARTLGEETQYF
>TRBJ2-5|TRBV5-4
CASSLRGTSKETQYF
>TRBJ2-2|TRBV29-1
CSVTGLAGVNTGELFF
>TRBJ2-5|TRBV2
CARSGLAGGEQYF
>TRBJ1-1|TRBV11-2
CASSLGQLLDTEAFF